A single sample is the source of the 13 T cell receptor beta chains below, sequenced in a study of blood T cell repertoires in COVID-19. Sequenced by immunoSEQ multiplex PCR; TCRdb stores in-frame clones only, minus some. This sample carries hundreds of thousands of clones, about nine tenths of them seen once, and the ten largest clones take about 8.9%. Sequenced: PBMCs or T cells enriched from blood (not recorded which). The receptors were gathered from a woman younger than 30 who had recovered from COVID-19.

V and J are TRBV3-1 (or the pseudogene TRBV3-2) and TRBJ2-7, with TRBD2 identical over 13 bases. J lost 0 bases, V lost 4 bases, and 6 bases had no gene match. There are 17 residues in the CDR3. Germline CDR1 LGHDT, CDR2 YNNKEL (reference sequence). This chain's CDR3 is CASSLGLAGWGSYEQYF. CDR3 bases: TGTGCCAGCAGCCTGGGACTAGCGGGATGGGGCTCCTACGAGCAGTACTTC.

The V and J genes are TRBV11-3 and TRBJ2-1; D possibly corresponds to TRBD2 (6 bases). Trimming shortened V by 4 bases and J by 9 bases, and 16 bases separated the two germline ends. The CDR3 covers 14 residues. Germline-derived CDR1 and CDR2 are SGHNT and YENEEA. The CDR3 loop is CASSSGGRSGEQFF. CDR3 in DNA: TGTGCCAGCAGCTCCGGGGGACGCTCCGGTGAGCAGTTCTTC.

This clone has just a few counts. The chain links TRBV7-3 to TRBJ2-5; 9 nucleotides match TRBD2. The CDR3 has 15 residues. CDR1 is SGHTA, CDR2 FQGTGA, per germline. The ends lost 0 bases at V and 5 bases at J; junction bases unmatched: 4. The CDR3 nucleotides are TGTGCCAGCAGCTTAACGGGACTAGCAAGCGAGACCCAGTACTTC. Translated: CASSLTGLASETQYF.

This clone has a single count. This sequence joins TRBV2 and TRBJ1-6, with 7 bases lining up with TRBD1. Per germline, CDR1 SNHLY and CDR2 FYNNEI. The CDR3 is 16 amino acids. V was pared by 2 bases and J by 2 bases, with 3 bases of the junction left unmatched. Written as DNA, the CDR3 is TGTGCCAGCAGTGAAACCAGGGGGACCTATAATTCACCCCTCCACTTT. Encoded protein: CASSETRGTYNSPLHF.

The gene calls are TRBV5-6 and TRBJ2-2; 9 positions agree with TRBD1. The CDR3 covers 15 residues. CDR1 and CDR2 (germline): SGHDT, YYEEEE. After removal of 2 bases from V and 6 bases from J, the junction contained 5 bases not matched to a gene. CDR3 protein: CASSFYRGLAGELFF. CDR3 bases: TGTGCCAGCAGCTTCTACAGGGGGCTGGCCGGGGAGCTGTTTTTT. The complete variable domain, with remaining parts taken from reference TRBV5-6 and TRBJ2-2, reads DAGVTQSPTHLIKTRGQQVTLRCSPKSGHDTVSWYQQALGQGPQFIFQYYEEEERQRGNFPDRFSGHQFPNYSSELNVNALLLGDSALYLCASSFYRGLAGELFFGEGSRLTVL.

The chain combines TRBV3-1 (or the pseudogene TRBV3-2) with TRBJ1-2, with 9 bases aligning to TRBD1. This CDR3 region has 18 residues. Germline lookup yields CDR1 LGHDT and CDR2 YNNKEL (reference sequence). Unmatched junction bases numbered 15, after V lost 5 bases and J lost 2 bases. This chain's CDR3 is CASSIELETGGANYGYTF. The CDR3 bases are TGTGCCAGCAGCATAGAACTAGAAACAGGGGGCGCGAACTATGGCTACACCTTC.

The V gene is TRBV19, the J gene TRBJ1-5; no clear D gene. Germline assignment: CDR1 LNHDA and CDR2 SQIVND (reference sequence). V was pared by 4 bases and J by 4 bases, with 8 bases between. The CDR3 is 13 amino acids. CDR3 sequence: CASSRQANQPQHF. The CDR3, as DNA: TGTGCCAGTAGTAGGCAGGCTAATCAGCCCCAGCATTTT. Drawing the rest from reference TRBV19 and TRBJ1-5, the complete variable domain is DGGITQSPKYLFRKEGQNVTLSCEQNLNHDAMYWYRQDPGQGLRLIYYSQIVNDFQKGDIAEGYSVSREKKESFPLTVTSAQKNPTAFYLCASSRQANQPQHFGDGTRLSIL.

The chain carries TRBV24-1 and TRBJ2-1; D is possibly TRBD1 (6 bases). Germline V gene sequence: CDR1 KGHDR, CDR2 SFDVKD. V lost 6 bases and J lost 12, with 23 bases in between. The CDR3 sequence is 15 residues long. The CDR3 is CATSSQGVARGTQFF. The CDR3, as DNA: TGTGCCACCAGTTCACAGGGAGTGGCTAGGGGTACGCAGTTCTTC.

The chain is built from TRBV2 and TRBJ1-2, with 8 bases lining up with TRBD1. Trimming removed 3 bases from V and 5 bases from J; junction bases left unmatched: 5. Per the germline V gene, CDR1 is SNHLY and CDR2 is FYNNEI. CDR3 length: 14 amino acids. The CDR3 DNA is TGTGCCAGCAGTGAGCTGGACAGGGCTTATGGCTACACCTTC. Amino acid sequence: CASSELDRAYGYTF.

This clone has only a few counts. The V gene is TRBV5-5, the J gene TRBJ2-2, with TRBD1 matching 7 bases. The germline CDR1 and CDR2 sequences are SGHKS and YYEKEE (reference sequence). Trimming at V came to 2 bases and at J to 0 bases, leaving 1 base not matched to a gene. The CDR3 is 15 amino acids. This CDR3 reads CASSFGTANTGELFF. For the CDR3, the DNA is TGTGCCAGCAGCTTCGGGACAGCGAACACCGGGGAGCTGTTTTTT. Combining the CDR3 with reference TRBV5-5 and TRBJ2-2 gives the whole variable domain DAGVTQSPTHLIKTRGQQVTLRCSPISGHKSVSWYQQVLGQGPQFIFQYYEKEERGRGNFPDRFSARQFPNYSSELNVNALLLGDSALYLCASSFGTANTGELFFGEGSRLTVL.

The chain combines TRBV1 with TRBJ1-2. TRBV1 is given as a pseudogene. This CDR3 is 14 amino acids long. In DNA, the CDR3 is TGCACCAGCAGCCATGAGGGCCACTATTATGGCTACACCTTC. Its translation: CTSSHEGHYYGYTF.

The V gene is TRBV2, the J gene TRBJ1-2; 8 positions agree with TRBD1. Germline-derived CDR1 and CDR2 are SNHLY and FYNNEI. This CDR3 has 14 amino acids. The V and J ends lost 6 bases and 4 bases, in that order; junction bases with no gene match: 7. CDR3 loop: CASSDPGGSYGYTF. Written as DNA, the CDR3 is TGTGCCAGCAGCGACCCAGGGGGCAGCTATGGCTACACCTTC.

This chain uses TRBV28 with TRBJ1-2; weak D call: TRBD1 (5 bases). Germline V gives CDR1 MDHEN, CDR2 SYDVKM. Trimming removed 5 bases from V and 4 bases from J, with 11 bases in between. This CDR3 comprises 13 residues. CDR3 sequence reads: CASSLRTSYGYTF. CDR3 in DNA: TGTGCCAGCAGTCTAAGGACAAGCTATGGCTACACCTTC.